The 16 T cell receptor beta chains below all came from one sample that was sequenced in a study of blood T cell repertoires in COVID-19. Assay: immunoSEQ multiplex PCR; the TCRdb copy retains only in-frame clones and omits some. Among approximately 61,000 clones listed, 65% to 85% were seen once. The specimen was peripheral blood. Source of these receptors: a woman between 70 and 85 years old with acute or convalescent COVID-19.

This clone has only one observation. V and J are TRBV5-6 and TRBJ2-7; D possibly corresponds to TRBD2 (5 bases). CDR3 length: 14 residues. V gave up 2 bases and J gave up 2 bases, with 11 bases separating them. Germline V CDR1 and CDR2: SGHDT, YYEEEE. CDR3 coding DNA: TGTGCCAGCAGCTTCGTTGGGAGTCCCTACGAGCAGTACTTC. It encodes CASSFVGSPYEQYF.

This clone was counted a few times. The rearrangement uses TRBV3-1 (or the pseudogene TRBV3-2) and TRBJ1-2, with unresolved D. Looked up from germline, CDR1 is LGHDT and CDR2 is YNNKEL (reference sequence). The V and J ends lost 1 base and 0 bases respectively, with 9 bases between them. The CDR3 runs to 15 residues. CDR3 coding DNA: TGTGCCAGCAGCCAAGCAGCGGCAGCTAACTATGGCTACACCTTC. This codes for CASSQAAAANYGYTF.

The rearrangement joins TRBV5-4 to TRBJ1-1; D is possibly TRBD1 (6 bases). With 1 base removed from V and 2 bases from J, the gap between germline ends came to 18 bases. Germline assignment: CDR1 SGHNT and CDR2 YYREEE (reference sequence). The CDR3 has 17 residues. CDR3 residues: CASSLPPGQGKNTEAFF. CDR3 DNA: TGTGCCAGCAGCTTGCCTCCAGGGCAGGGGAAAAACACTGAAGCTTTCTTT.

J is TRBJ1-1 and V is TRBV20-1; D unclear. Germline lookup yields CDR1 DFQATT and CDR2 SNEGSKA (reference sequence). The CDR3 is 11 amino acids. The V end was cut by 5 bases, the J end by 1 base, with 5 bases between. For the CDR3, the DNA is TGCAGTGCTGTCAAGAACACTGAAGCTTTCTTT. Its protein is CSAVKNTEAFF.

The V gene is TRBV13, the J gene TRBJ2-2; 8 nucleotides align to TRBD1. Germline loops: CDR1 PRHDT, CDR2 FYEKMQ (reference sequence). V shed 6 bases and J 5 bases; nucleotides not matched to a gene: 8. The CDR3 extends over 15 amino acids. The CDR3 DNA sequence: TGTGCCAGCAGAAGTCAGGGGGCGAGGACCGGGGAGCTGTTTTTT. Translated, it gives CASRSQGARTGELFF. Full variable domain (remainder filled in from reference TRBV13 and TRBJ2-2): AAGVIQSPRHLIKEKRETATLKCYPIPRHDTVYWYQQGPGQDPQFLISFYEKMQSDKGSIPDRFSAQQFSDYHSELNMSSLELGDSALYFCASRSQGARTGELFFGEGSRLTVL.

CDR3 amino acids: CASSILAGVADTQYF. The CDR3 nucleotides read TGTGCCAGTAGTATCCTAGCGGGGGTAGCAGATACGCAGTATTTT. The J gene is TRBJ2-3, the V gene TRBV19, with 10 bases aligning to TRBD2. Germline trimming cut 3 bases from V and 4 bases from J; bases unmatched to any gene: 4. Germline V lookup: CDR1 LNHDA, CDR2 SQIVND (reference sequence). There are 15 residues in the CDR3.

In DNA form, the CDR3 reads TGTGCCATCGCTCGGGACAGGGCGGGAAACACTGAAGCTTTCTTT. It codes for CAIARDRAGNTEAFF. This chain connects TRBV10-3 to TRBJ1-1; 9 bases align to TRBD1. Trimming removed 8 bases from V and 2 bases from J; junction bases left unmatched: 9. The CDR3 consists of 15 residues. Germline CDR1 is ENHRY and CDR2 is SYGVKD.

The chain has TRBV28 and TRBJ2-1; 8 bases fit TRBD1. Germline CDR1 is MDHEN and CDR2 is SYDVKM. There are 13 residues in the CDR3. V lost 9 bases to trimming and J lost 2 bases; unmatched junction nucleotides: 3. CDR3: CASDRGAYNEQFF. DNA of the CDR3: TGTGCCAGTGACAGGGGTGCCTACAATGAGCAGTTCTTC.

The chain is built from TRBV7-9 and TRBJ2-1, with 8 nucleotides matching TRBD1. The length of the CDR3 is 15 residues. Germline V gives CDR1 SEHNR, CDR2 FQNEAQ (reference sequence). The J segment lost 0 bases and the V segment lost 5 bases, leaving 3 bases of the junction unmatched. CDR3 DNA sequence: TGTGCCAGCAGCCTCGGACAGGGCTCCTACAATGAGCAGTTCTTC. Encoded protein: CASSLGQGSYNEQFF.

This clone came up once. The chain has TRBV7-2 and TRBJ1-2; TRBD1 might be the D (6 bases). V was pared by 5 bases and J by 4 bases, with 14 bases between. Germline CDR1 SGHTA, CDR2 FQGNSA. The CDR3 has 14 residues. Here the CDR3 DNA reads TGTGCCAGCAGCCCTCCAGGGGCGATCTATGGCTACACCTTC. This encodes CASSPPGAIYGYTF.

This clone has only one observation. The genes are TRBV5-1 and TRBJ2-1, with D tentatively TRBD1 (5 bases). There are 13 residues in the CDR3. With 3 bases removed from V and 5 bases from J, the gap between germline ends came to 9 bases. Germline V CDR1 and CDR2: SGHRS, YFSETQ. The CDR3 is CASSSLGDNEQFF. The CDR3 coding sequence is TGCGCCAGCAGCTCCCTAGGGGACAATGAGCAGTTCTTC.

The chain has TRBV12-3 or TRBV12-4 and TRBJ1-4; possible D gene TRBD1, 5 bases. The CDR3 runs 12 residues. The ends were cut back, 0 bases at V and 13 bases at J, with 9 bases in the middle. CDR3 nucleotides: TGTGCCAGCAGTTTAGCGCAGGGTGGACTGTTTTTT. Translated: CASSLAQGGLFF.

The chain joins TRBV7-9 to TRBJ1-2; D is possibly TRBD1 (5 bases). Trimming removed 3 bases from V and 5 bases from J, with 13 bases in between. This CDR3 has 14 amino acids. The V gene's germline CDR1 is SEHNR and CDR2 FQNEAQ (reference sequence). CDR3 nucleotides: TGTGCCAGCAGCTTCGACGCTGACAGTTATGGCTACACCTTC. Translated: CASSFDADSYGYTF.

The chain carries TRBV13 and TRBJ2-7, with 14 bases lining up with TRBD2. The germline gives CDR1 PRHDT, CDR2 FYEKMQ (reference sequence). The CDR3 contains 22 residues. V lost 1 base and J lost 0; bases outside the gene matches: 17. The CDR3 DNA sequence: TGTGCCAGCAGCTTAGATGTGGTGTGGGGACTAGCGGGGGCGAAAGGCTCCTACGAGCAGTACTTC. It specifies CASSLDVVWGLAGAKGSYEQYF.

CDR3 residues: CASSLGAQGWETQYF. CDR3 coding DNA: TGTGCCAGCTCCCTAGGTGCACAGGGTTGGGAGACCCAGTACTTC. The genes are TRBV27 and TRBJ2-5, with TRBD1 as a possible D gene (6 bases). Trimming cost V 8 bases and J 5 bases, with 21 bases left between them. Per germline, CDR1 MNHEY and CDR2 SMNVEV (reference sequence). The CDR3 runs 15 residues.

This chain links TRBV7-3 with TRBJ1-1; D is possibly TRBD1 (6 bases). The CDR3 consists of 14 residues. CDR1 is SGHTA and CDR2 is FQGTGA in the germline V gene. V was trimmed by 3 bases and J by 4 bases, leaving 12 bases between them. CDR3 protein: CASSFTGQLTEAFF. The CDR3 bases are TGTGCCAGCAGCTTTACCGGACAGCTCACTGAAGCTTTCTTT.